The entry below gives a single TCR beta chain sequence along with its context. Its target is unknown. These data belong to a study of T cell responses to AZD1222 COVID-19 vaccine. The study's findings and limits: Most donors were white British and more were female, and clonal diversity was possibly underestimated. Unmutated regions of variants are reportedly targeted by nearly half of spike-specific TCRs.

The method was immunoSEQ multiplex PCR; TCRdb's version includes in-frame clones alone and lacks a portion of them. The table records 99,000 or so clones, 88% of them present only once. CDR3 length: 16 residues. V lost 1 base and J 1 base, leaving 13 bases between the germline ends. Germline CDR1 reads SGHTA; CDR2 reads FQGTGA. The rearrangement uses TRBV7-3 and TRBJ2-5; D unresolved. This receptor was obtained from an adult in good health. The sample here was peripheral blood, taken on day 0 of AZD1222 vaccination. CDR3 sequence: CASSLMGSGFQETQYF. Written as DNA, the CDR3 is TGTGCCAGCAGCTTAATGGGGTCGGGCTTCCAAGAGACCCAGTACTTC.